The clone carrying this TCR beta chain was recorded many times. TCRdb passed the RT-PCR reads through MiXCR, listing each CDR3 protein once. This sample has more than 600,000 distinct CDR3 sequences, with approximately 15% found just once. The CDR3 loop spans 13 amino acids. V was trimmed by 6 bases and J by 5 bases, leaving 12 bases between them. Germline CDR1 MNHEY, CDR2 SVGEGT. Material for sequencing was memory CD4+ T cells from blood. The TCR sequence derives from a female donor in good health, serving as a healthy control. This chain connects TRBV6-2 or TRBV6-3 to TRBJ2-3; D uncertain. The CDR3 region has the DNA TGTGCCAGCAGCCGCATCCAGGAAGATACGCAGTATTTT. Translating it yields CASSRIQEDTQYF.